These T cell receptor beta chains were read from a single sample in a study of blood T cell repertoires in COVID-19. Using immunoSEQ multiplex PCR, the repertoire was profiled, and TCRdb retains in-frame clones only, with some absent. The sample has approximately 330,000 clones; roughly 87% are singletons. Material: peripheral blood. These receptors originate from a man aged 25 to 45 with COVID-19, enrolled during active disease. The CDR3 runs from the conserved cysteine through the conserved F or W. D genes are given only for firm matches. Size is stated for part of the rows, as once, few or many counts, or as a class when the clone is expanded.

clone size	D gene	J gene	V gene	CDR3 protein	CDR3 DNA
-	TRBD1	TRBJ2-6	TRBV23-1	CASSLRGPGANVLTF	TGCGCCAGCAGTCTCAGGGGGCCTGGGGCCAACGTCCTGACTTTC
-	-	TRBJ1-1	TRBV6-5	CASSPRGSEAFF	TGTGCCAGCAGCCCAAGGGGGTCTGAAGCTTTCTTT
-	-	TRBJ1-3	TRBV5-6	CASSLGRGSRSGNTIYF	TGTGCCAGCAGCTTGGGAAGGGGCAGCCGCTCTGGAAACACCATATATTTT
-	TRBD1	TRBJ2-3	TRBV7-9	CASSAGTGGSDTQYF	TGTGCCAGCAGCGCCGGGACAGGGGGTTCAGATACGCAGTATTTT
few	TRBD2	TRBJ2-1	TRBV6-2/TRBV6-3	CASSRLAFSSYNEQFF	TGTGCCAGCAGCCGACTAGCGTTTAGCTCCTACAATGAGCAGTTCTTC
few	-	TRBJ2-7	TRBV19	CASSITAGYEQYF	TGTGCCAGTAGTATTACGGCAGGCTACGAGCAGTACTTC
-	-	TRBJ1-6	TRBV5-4	CASSLGGTSSPLHF	TGTGCCAGCAGCTTGGGAGGGACATCCTCACCCCTCCACTTT
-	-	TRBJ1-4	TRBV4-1	CASSQIRTRGKENEKLFF	TGCGCCAGCAGCCAAATACGAACGAGGGGGAAAGAGAATGAAAAACTGTTTTTT
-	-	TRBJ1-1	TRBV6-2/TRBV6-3	CASSLTGTHMGTEAFF	TGTGCCAGCAGTTTAACAGGAACCCACATGGGGACTGAAGCTTTCTTT
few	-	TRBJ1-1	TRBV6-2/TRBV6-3	CASSYSILTEAFF	TGTGCCAGCAGTTACTCAATCCTCACTGAAGCTTTCTTT
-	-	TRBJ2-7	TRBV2	CASRVTSSYEQYF	TGTGCCAGCAGGGTGACTAGCTCCTACGAGCAGTACTTC
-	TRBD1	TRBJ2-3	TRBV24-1	CATSALWGRGSEDTQYF	TGTGCCACCAGTGCCCTCTGGGGCAGGGGGAGTGAGGATACGCAGTATTTT
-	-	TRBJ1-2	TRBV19	CASSLDSEEANYGYTF	TGTGCCAGTAGTTTGGACAGTGAAGAAGCTAACTATGGCTACACCTTC
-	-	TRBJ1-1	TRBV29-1	CSAQSGDTEAFF	TGCAGCGCTCAAAGCGGGGACACTGAAGCTTTCTTT
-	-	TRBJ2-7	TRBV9	CASSVEDYAYEQYF	TGTGCCAGCAGCGTAGAGGACTACGCCTACGAGCAGTACTTC
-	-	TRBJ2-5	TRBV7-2	CASSLVGQGAGGETQYF	TGTGCCAGCAGCTTAGTAGGACAGGGTGCCGGGGGGGAGACCCAGTACTTC
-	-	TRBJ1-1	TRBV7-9	CASSPTGSTNTEAFF	TGTGCCAGCAGCCCGACAGGCTCTACGAACACTGAAGCTTTCTTT
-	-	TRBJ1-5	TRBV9	CASSVDDRTLRQPQHF	TGTGCCAGCAGCGTAGATGACAGGACACTTAGGCAGCCCCAGCATTTT
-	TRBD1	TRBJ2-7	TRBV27	CASSPRSGQDPPEYF	TGTGCCAGCAGTCCCCGAAGCGGACAGGACCCCCCAGAGTACTTC
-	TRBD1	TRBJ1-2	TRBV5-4	CASSSSRGTEDF	TGTGCCAGCAGCTCCTCGAGGGGGACAGAGGATTTC
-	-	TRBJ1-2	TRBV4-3	CASSQDRGNYGYTF	TGCGCCAGCAGCCAAGATCGGGGTAACTATGGCTACACCTTC
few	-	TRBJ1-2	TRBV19	CATAKGQERRSYTF	TGTGCCACCGCTAAGGGGCAGGAACGACGATCCTACACCTTC
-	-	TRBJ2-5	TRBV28	CASSSPDRQETQYF	TGTGCCAGCAGTTCCCCGGACAGACAAGAGACCCAGTACTTC
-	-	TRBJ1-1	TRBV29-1	CSVVRGNTEAFF	TGCAGCGTTGTCCGGGGGAACACTGAAGCTTTCTTT
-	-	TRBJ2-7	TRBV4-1	CASSQDGHSLEEQYF	TGCGCCAGCAGCCAAGATGGACATTCCCTAGAGGAGCAGTACTTC
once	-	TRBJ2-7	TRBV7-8	CASSDKTREQYF	TGTGCCAGCAGCGACAAGACACGCGAGCAGTACTTC
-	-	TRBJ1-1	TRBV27	CASRGAGAGASNTEAFF	TGTGCCAGCAGAGGGGCTGGGGCAGGGGCTTCGAACACTGAAGCTTTCTTT
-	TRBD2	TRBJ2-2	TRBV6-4	CASSDSTTSGSTGELFF	TGTGCCAGCAGTGACTCGACCACTAGCGGGAGCACCGGGGAGCTGTTTTTT
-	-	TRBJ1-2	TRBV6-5	CASSYSIGGRHYGYTF	TGTGCCAGCAGTTACTCGATAGGTGGGAGACACTATGGCTACACCTTC
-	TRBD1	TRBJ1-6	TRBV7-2	CASSFQTGSLNSPLHF	TGTGCCAGCAGCTTCCAGACAGGGTCCCTGAATTCACCCCTCCACTTT
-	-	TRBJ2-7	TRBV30	CAWSYGGDEQYF	TGTGCCTGGAGTTATGGGGGCGACGAGCAGTACTTC
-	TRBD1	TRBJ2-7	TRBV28	CASSIGTVGSYEQYF	TGTGCCAGCAGCATCGGGACAGTCGGATCCTACGAGCAGTACTTC
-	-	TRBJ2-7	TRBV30	CAWSVGGYEQYF	TGTGCCTGGAGCGTCGGGGGCTACGAGCAGTACTTC
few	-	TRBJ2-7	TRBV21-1	CARSGTKGYF	TGTGCCAGGTCCGGGACTAAGGGGTACTTC
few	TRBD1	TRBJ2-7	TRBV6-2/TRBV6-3	CASSLDRGYEQYF	TGTGCCAGCAGTTTGGACAGGGGTTACGAGCAGTACTTC
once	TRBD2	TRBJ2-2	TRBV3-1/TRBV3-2	CASSQDWSSGGPGEDTGELFF	TGTGCCAGCAGCCAAGATTGGTCTAGCGGGGGGCCTGGGGAGGACACCGGGGAGCTGTTTTTT
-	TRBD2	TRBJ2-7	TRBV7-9	CASSLYAGDTYEQYF	TGTGCCAGCAGCTTATATGCGGGGGATACCTACGAGCAGTACTTC
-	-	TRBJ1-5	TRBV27	CASSHRVTQPQHF	TGTGCCAGCAGTCACAGGGTAACTCAGCCCCAGCATTTT
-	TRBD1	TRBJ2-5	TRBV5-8	CASSLGGGVWETQYF	TGTGCCAGCAGCTTGGGAGGGGGCGTGTGGGAGACCCAGTACTTC
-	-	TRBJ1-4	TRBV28	CASRGGEEKLFF	TGTGCCAGCAGGGGGGGGGAAGAAAAACTGTTTTTT